Listed below are T cell receptor beta chains from one sample, sequenced in a study of human T cells and chemical hapten exposure. TCRdb called the RACE reads again in MiXCR, with one record for every CDR3 protein. The repertoire holds about 340,000 distinct CDR3 sequences, under 9% seen once, with less than 10% in the top ten. This material consisted of whole blood, taken in connection with sensitization to the hapten diphenylcyclopropenone (DPC). These receptors were obtained from a woman aged 18-29 years with alopecia areata. Some clones in this sample may be carry-over from other donors' samples. Each CDR3 is given with its conserved first and last residue. A D gene is named only where the DNA matches it firmly. Expanded clones get a size class; other rows say once, few or many, or leave the size out.

DNA,CDR3,size,V,length,J,D
TGCGCCAGCAGCTTGGCCGTTACTAGCGGGGGTACAGATACGCAGTATTTT,CASSLAVTSGGTDTQYF,many,TRBV5-1,17,TRBJ2-3,TRBD2
TGTGCCAGCAGCTTAGAAATGGGTGCACGAGGCACTGAAGCTTTCTTT,CASSLEMGARGTEAFF,-,TRBV7-9,16,TRBJ1-1,-
TGTGCCAGCCATGGGCAGGGGACAGATACGCAGTATTTT,CASHGQGTDTQYF,many,TRBV12-3/TRBV12-4,13,TRBJ2-3,-
TGTGCCAGCAGCCTAGGACAGGTTAACTATGGCTACACCTTC,CASSLGQVNYGYTF,-,TRBV5-6,14,TRBJ1-2,TRBD1
TGTGCCAGCAGTCCCCAGATCAGGGGTGACTATGGCTACACCTTC,CASSPQIRGDYGYTF,-,TRBV27,15,TRBJ1-2,-
TGTGCCAGCACCCTGGGGACGGGCCCCTACGAGCAGTACTTC,CASTLGTGPYEQYF,many,TRBV7-9,14,TRBJ2-7,-
TGCAGTGTTTTTGACATGAACACTGAAGCTTTCTTT,CSVFDMNTEAFF,few,TRBV20-1,12,TRBJ1-1,-
TGTGCCAGCAGCAGACTAGCTGCGAACACCGGGGAGCTGTTTTTT,CASSRLAANTGELFF,few,TRBV7-2,15,TRBJ2-2,TRBD2
TGCGCCAGCAGCCAAGACGGGGCCCAAGAGACCCAGTACTTC,CASSQDGAQETQYF,many,TRBV5-1,14,TRBJ2-5,-
TGTGCCAGCAGCCACCTGACAGTATACAATGAGCAGTTCTTC,CASSHLTVYNEQFF,-,TRBV5-6,14,TRBJ2-1,-
TGTGCCAGCACAGGGACGAACACCGGGGAGCTGTTTTTT,CASTGTNTGELFF,-,TRBV6-5,13,TRBJ2-2,-
TGTGCCAGCAGCTTCCCGACAGGGGCCGCGGGGTCCTACAATGAGCAGTTCTTC,CASSFPTGAAGSYNEQFF,many,TRBV11-1,18,TRBJ2-1,TRBD1
TGTGCCAGCAGTTCCTTACAGGGATGGAACACTGAAGCTTTCTTT,CASSSLQGWNTEAFF,-,TRBV12-3/TRBV12-4,15,TRBJ1-1,-
TGCAGTGCTAGAATCCGGACAGGGTGGACTGAAGCTTTCTTT,CSARIRTGWTEAFF,-,TRBV20-1,14,TRBJ1-1,TRBD1
TGTGCCAGCAGCCCCCTGGGAACCCGAAACACCATATATTTT,CASSPLGTRNTIYF,-,TRBV3-1,14,TRBJ1-3,-
TGTGCAAGTCGCTTAGAGATCCCCGGACAGGGGAACTATGGCTACACCTTC,CASRLEIPGQGNYGYTF,few,TRBV12-2,17,TRBJ1-2,-
TGCGCCAGCAGCTTGGGGGGGCTACCTCTCTACAATGAGCAGTTCTTC,CASSLGGLPLYNEQFF,many,TRBV5-1,16,TRBJ2-1,-
TGTGCCAGCAGCCCTTTGACCTTAGGCAACAATCAGCCCCAGCATTTT,CASSPLTLGNNQPQHF,-,TRBV6-1,16,TRBJ1-5,-
TGTGCCAGTCGGGTACAGAACTACCAAGAGACCCAGTACTTC,CASRVQNYQETQYF,-,TRBV5-8,14,TRBJ2-5,-
TGTGCCAGCAGCCCAGTTCTTAGCGGGGCCAGGTACAATGAGCAGTTCTTC,CASSPVLSGARYNEQFF,few,TRBV4-2,17,TRBJ2-1,TRBD2
TGCGCCAGCAGCCAAGATTCAAGGACAGAGAACTATGGCTACACCTTC,CASSQDSRTENYGYTF,-,TRBV4-1,16,TRBJ1-2,-
TGTGCCAGCAGCCCCCGCGGAGTTAATGAAAAACTGTTTTTT,CASSPRGVNEKLFF,-,TRBV3-1,14,TRBJ1-4,-
TGTGCCAGCAGCCCTATGGGGTCTCAGATAGATCAGCCCCAGCATTTT,CASSPMGSQIDQPQHF,few,TRBV7-2,16,TRBJ1-5,-
TGCAGTGCTAGAGCGGGGGTTACCACTGAAGCTTTCTTT,CSARAGVTTEAFF,few,TRBV20-1,13,TRBJ1-1,-
TGTGCCAGCAGCTTAGCGCGAGGGGGCCCCCAGCATTTT,CASSLARGGPQHF,-,TRBV7-9,13,TRBJ1-5,TRBD1
TGTGCCAGCAGTTACTGGGGCGGAGTAGAGACCCAGTACTTC,CASSYWGGVETQYF,-,TRBV6-5,14,TRBJ2-5,-
TGTGCCAGCAGCTTAGCTCAGCCGGGACTCCTTCCCTACGAGCAGTACTTC,CASSLAQPGLLPYEQYF,many,TRBV11-1,17,TRBJ2-7,-
TGCAGCTTTCACCGGGACAGGGTAAATGCCGGGGCGCCCCAGCATTTT,CSFHRDRVNAGAPQHF,-,TRBV29-1,16,TRBJ1-5,TRBD1
TGCGCCAGCAGCGTTAGCGGGGGACGAGAGACCCAGTACTTC,CASSVSGGRETQYF,few,TRBV5-1,14,TRBJ2-5,TRBD2
TGTGCCAGCAGTACCGGGACAGGGTTCGGCTACACCTTC,CASSTGTGFGYTF,few,TRBV2,13,TRBJ1-2,TRBD1
TGTGCCAGCAGCGTAGGGGTCAGCGGGGGGTTCACAGATACGCAGTATTTT,CASSVGVSGGFTDTQYF,few,TRBV9,17,TRBJ2-3,TRBD2
TGCAGCGTTGAAGATAGTACATATACCACTGAAGCTTTCTTT,CSVEDSTYTTEAFF,few,TRBV29-1,14,TRBJ1-1,-
TGTGCCAGCAGTTTATCAACAAATCAGCCCCAGCATTTT,CASSLSTNQPQHF,many,TRBV12-3/TRBV12-4,13,TRBJ1-5,-
TGTGCCAGCAGCGGGGAGAACAGGGGCTATGGCTACACCTTC,CASSGENRGYGYTF,-,TRBV5-4,14,TRBJ1-2,TRBD1
TGTGCCAGCAGCTCCCGCGGGGGGTGGCCGAATACGCAGTATTTT,CASSSRGGWPNTQYF,many,TRBV3-1,15,TRBJ2-3,TRBD2
TGTGCCAGCAGCTTAGTAGGCCAGGGGGAGGATACGCAGTATTTT,CASSLVGQGEDTQYF,-,TRBV7-2,15,TRBJ2-3,TRBD1
TGTGCCAGCCGCTGGCCGAGCATGTACGAGCAGTACTTC,CASRWPSMYEQYF,few,TRBV6-8,13,TRBJ2-7,-
TGCGCCAGCAGGCTGAGCCGGGACAGCGAACTTAACTATGGCTACACCTTC,CASRLSRDSELNYGYTF,many,TRBV4-1,17,TRBJ1-2,TRBD1